The 5 T cell receptor beta chains below all came from one sample that was sequenced in a study of blood T cell repertoires in COVID-19. The repertoire was sequenced with immunoSEQ multiplex PCR; TCRdb's copy has only in-frame clones and lacks some. The data show some 80,000 clones, around 78% seen once. Sequenced sample: peripheral blood. The source is a human donor in a cohort sampled during active COVID-19.

This clone was seen a handful of times. This chain uses TRBV2 with TRBJ1-2; D is unclear. Deletions cut 6 bases from V and 13 bases from J, with 12 bases between. There are 10 residues in the CDR3. Germline-derived CDR1 and CDR2 are SNHLY and FYNNEI. The CDR3 loop reads CASSQFLATF. For the CDR3, the DNA is TGTGCCAGCAGCCAGTTTCTGGCCACCTTC.

The V gene is TRBV24-1, the J gene TRBJ2-6; 7 nucleotides match TRBD2. This CDR3 comprises 19 residues. The ends lost 5 bases at V and 2 bases at J; junction bases unmatched: 14. Germline CDR1 KGHDR, CDR2 SFDVKD. CDR3 in amino acids: CATSGRPGPGGTGANVLTF. The DNA for the CDR3 is TGTGCCACCAGTGGCCGCCCGGGACCGGGGGGAACTGGGGCCAACGTCCTGACTTTC.

The chain has TRBV19 and TRBJ2-3; 7 bases line up with TRBD1. The germline V gene encodes CDR1 LNHDA and CDR2 SQIVND (reference sequence). J gave up 2 bases and V 8 bases, and 13 bases lay outside the gene matches. The CDR3 is made up of 16 amino acids. The CDR3 here is CASRGVGDRYTDTQYF. The CDR3 region has the DNA TGTGCCAGTCGAGGCGTAGGGGACAGATACACAGATACGCAGTATTTT.

CDR3 sequence (DNA): TGTGCCAGCAGTCTCGGGACTAGCGGGGGGACAGATACGCAGTATTTT. Translating gives CASSLGTSGGTDTQYF. The rearrangement links TRBV11-3 to TRBJ2-3; 15 bases fit TRBD2. Germline V gene data show CDR1 as SGHNT and CDR2 as YENEEA. The CDR3 covers 16 residues. J gave up 3 bases and V 6 bases, and 4 bases lay outside the gene matches.

The chain is built from TRBV30 and TRBJ2-7; D might be TRBD1 (6 bases). V lost 2 bases to trimming and J lost 4 bases, with 21 bases between them. This CDR3 spans 16 amino acids. Per germline, CDR1 GTSNPN and CDR2 SVGIG (reference sequence). The CDR3, as DNA: TGTGCCTGGAGTACCCACAGACAGGTCCTGCCATACGAGCAGTACGTC. This gives the protein CAWSTHRQVLPYEQYV.